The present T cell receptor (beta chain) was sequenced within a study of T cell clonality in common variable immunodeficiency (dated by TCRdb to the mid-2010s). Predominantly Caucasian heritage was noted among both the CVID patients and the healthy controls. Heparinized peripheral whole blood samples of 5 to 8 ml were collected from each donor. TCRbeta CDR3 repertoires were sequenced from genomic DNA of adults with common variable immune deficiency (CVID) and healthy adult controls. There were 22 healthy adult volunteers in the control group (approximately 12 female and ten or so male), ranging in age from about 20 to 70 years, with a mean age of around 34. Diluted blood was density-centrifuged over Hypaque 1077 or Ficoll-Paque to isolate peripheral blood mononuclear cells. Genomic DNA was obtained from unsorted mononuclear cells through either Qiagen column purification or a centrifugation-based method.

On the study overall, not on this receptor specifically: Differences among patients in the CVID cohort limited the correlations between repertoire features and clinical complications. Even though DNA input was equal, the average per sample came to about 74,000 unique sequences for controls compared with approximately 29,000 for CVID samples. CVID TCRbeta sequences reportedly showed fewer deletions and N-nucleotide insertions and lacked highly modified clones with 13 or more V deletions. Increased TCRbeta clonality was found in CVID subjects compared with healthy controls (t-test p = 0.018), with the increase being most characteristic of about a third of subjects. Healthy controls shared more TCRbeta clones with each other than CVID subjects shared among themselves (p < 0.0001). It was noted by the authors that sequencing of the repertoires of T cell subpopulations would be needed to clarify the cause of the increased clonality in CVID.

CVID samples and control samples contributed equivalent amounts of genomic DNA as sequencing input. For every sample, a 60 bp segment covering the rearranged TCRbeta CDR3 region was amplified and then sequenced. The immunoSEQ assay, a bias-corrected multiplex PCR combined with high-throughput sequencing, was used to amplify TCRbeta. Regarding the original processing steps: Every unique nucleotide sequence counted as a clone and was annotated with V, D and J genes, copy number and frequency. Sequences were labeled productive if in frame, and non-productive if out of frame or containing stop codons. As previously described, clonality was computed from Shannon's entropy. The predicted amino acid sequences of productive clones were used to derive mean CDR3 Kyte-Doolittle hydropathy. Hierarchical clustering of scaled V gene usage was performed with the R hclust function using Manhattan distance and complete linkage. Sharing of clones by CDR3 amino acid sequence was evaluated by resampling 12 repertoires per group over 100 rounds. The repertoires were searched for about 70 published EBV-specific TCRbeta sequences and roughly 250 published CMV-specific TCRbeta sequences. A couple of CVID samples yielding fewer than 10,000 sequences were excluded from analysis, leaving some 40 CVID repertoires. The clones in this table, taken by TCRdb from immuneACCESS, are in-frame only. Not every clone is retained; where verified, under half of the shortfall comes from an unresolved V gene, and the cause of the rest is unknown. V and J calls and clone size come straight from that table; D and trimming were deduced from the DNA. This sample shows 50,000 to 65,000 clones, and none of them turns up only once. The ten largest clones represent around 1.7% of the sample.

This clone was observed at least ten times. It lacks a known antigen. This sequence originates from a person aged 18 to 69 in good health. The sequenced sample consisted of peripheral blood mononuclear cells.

The part of the CDR3 DNA that was read is TGTGCCAGTAGTAGATCGGGGATTAGTTACACCGGGGAG. It is translated as CASSRSGISYTGE. The entire CDR3 protein reads CASSRSGISYTGELFF. The chain is encoded by TRBV19 joined to TRBJ2-2; the D segment could be TRBD2, given 5 matching bases. From the germline J gene comes the end of the CDR3, since the read stops 3 residues before it. V was cut back by 4 bases and J by 3 bases, leaving a gap of 15 bases between them. CDR1 and CDR2 are drawn from the germline V gene (reference sequence): LNHDA, SQIVND. CDR3 length: 16 amino acids, cysteine to phenylalanine. The 39 bases shown cover part of the CDR3, and their frame starts at base 1.